This T cell receptor (beta chain) was obtained from a study of blood T cell repertoires in COVID-19. The overall study: Whether acute or convalescent, the COVID-19 samples came from the United States, Italy and Spain. Sources were T cells, B-cell-depleted T cells, or PBMCs; the material itself was cDNA or gDNA.

Authors' processing steps: Reference gene primer amplification gave nucleated cell count estimates. The table came from immunoSEQ multiplex PCR; TCRdb's copy has only in-frame clones and leaves some out. That table supplies the V and J calls and clone size; D and trimming were determined from the DNA. The data show about 180,000 clones, 88% seen once. Trimming pared 10 bases from V and 1 base from J, leaving 16 bases between. The CDR3 runs to 14 residues. Germline V gene data show CDR1 as SGHAT and CDR2 as FQNNGV. This TCR derives from a woman in her thirties with acute or convalescent COVID-19. V usage is TRBV11-2 and J usage is TRBJ1-2; tentatively, D is TRBD1 (6 bases). Sequencing used peripheral blood. The CDR3 sequence is CAITGFGFNYGYTF. Here the CDR3 DNA reads TGTGCCATAACAGGGTTCGGATTTAACTATGGCTACACCTTC.